This TCR beta chain was recorded in a study of T-cell reconstitution after alpha-beta-depleted transplantation in children. Construction of the TCRbeta library involved unique molecular identifiers. TCRdb passed the PCR reads through MiXCR, listing each CDR3 protein once. Of 500,000 to 750,000 distinct CDR3 sequences in the sample, more than 20% are singletons; the top ten hold just over 35%. J lost 5 bases, V lost 6 bases, and 6 bases had no gene match. The CDR3 runs to 14 residues. In germline, CDR1 is LNHDA, CDR2 SQIVND (reference sequence). The TCR sequence derives from a boy under two years old with Wiskott-Aldrich syndrome, due to receive a stem cell transplant. The source was PBMCs, collected before TCRalphabeta/CD19-depleted stem cell transplant. The gene calls are TRBV19 and TRBJ2-4, with 8 bases lining up with TRBD1. The CDR3 sequence is CASRFTGGQNIQYF. Here the CDR3 DNA reads TGTGCCAGTAGATTTACAGGGGGACAAAACATTCAGTACTTC.